The rows below give T cell receptor beta chains drawn from one sample of a study of neoadjuvant anti-PD-1 for oral cavity cancer. Data came from immunoSEQ multiplex PCR; TCRdb stores just in-frame clones and leaves some out. The data contain 65,000 to 95,000 clones, 84% of them singletons. Sample: PBMCs, taken before nivolumab (anti-PD-1) treatment. The receptors originated from a person aged 35-79 years with oral cavity squamous cell carcinoma. Each CDR3 is given with its conserved first and last residue. A D gene is named only where the DNA matches it firmly. The size field is filled for only some rows; it gives once, few, many or a size class.

CDR3 DNA: TGTGCCAGCAGAAGGGACTTGAGCTCTGGGGGCCAAGAGACCCAGTACTTC
CDR3 protein: CASRRDLSSGGQETQYF
D gene: NA
V gene: TRBV27
clone size: NA
J gene: TRBJ2-5

CDR3 DNA: TGTGCCAGCAGTTGGGGACAGGGTAAGAATGAGCAGTTCTTC
CDR3 protein: CASSWGQGKNEQFF
D gene: TRBD1
V gene: TRBV6-5
clone size: NA
J gene: TRBJ2-1

CDR3 DNA: TGTGCCAGCAGTCTCTCCGGGAGAAACACAGATACGCAGTATTTT
CDR3 protein: CASSLSGRNTDTQYF
D gene: NA
V gene: TRBV6-5
clone size: NA
J gene: TRBJ2-3

CDR3 DNA: TGCGCCAGCAGCTTGGGCTCGGGACAGGGGGCATATGGCTACACCTTC
CDR3 protein: CASSLGSGQGAYGYTF
D gene: TRBD1
V gene: TRBV5-1
clone size: NA
J gene: TRBJ1-2

CDR3 DNA: TGTGCCTGGAGATCCATCCGGGACAAAGGAAACTATGGCTACACCTTC
CDR3 protein: CAWRSIRDKGNYGYTF
D gene: NA
V gene: TRBV30
clone size: NA
J gene: TRBJ1-2

CDR3 DNA: TGTGCCAGCAGCTCCCAGCGAATGGACATTCAGTACTTC
CDR3 protein: CASSSQRMDIQYF
D gene: NA
V gene: TRBV7-9
clone size: NA
J gene: TRBJ2-4

CDR3 DNA: TGTGCCAGCGGGTGGGGGAAAAACATTCAGTACTTC
CDR3 protein: CASGWGKNIQYF
D gene: NA
V gene: TRBV28
clone size: once
J gene: TRBJ2-4

CDR3 DNA: TGTGCCAGCAGCGTAGACTTGGGGACCGGGGAGCTGTTTTTT
CDR3 protein: CASSVDLGTGELFF
D gene: NA
V gene: TRBV9
clone size: NA
J gene: TRBJ2-2

CDR3 DNA: TGCAGCGTTGTGCGGACAGGGTTCTCCTACGAGCAGTACTTC
CDR3 protein: CSVVRTGFSYEQYF
D gene: TRBD1
V gene: TRBV29-1
clone size: NA
J gene: TRBJ2-7

CDR3 DNA: TGTGCCAGCAGTCGAGCCAGGGCAGGGCCGTTCGGCTACACCTTC
CDR3 protein: CASSRARAGPFGYTF
D gene: NA
V gene: TRBV6-5
clone size: NA
J gene: TRBJ1-2

CDR3 DNA: TGTGCCAGCAGTTTGACCGGAGGAAATCAGCCCCAGCATTTT
CDR3 protein: CASSLTGGNQPQHF
D gene: NA
V gene: TRBV27
clone size: few
J gene: TRBJ1-5

CDR3 DNA: TGTGCCAGCAGCTCCGGACAGATCGGTCAGCCCCAGCATTTT
CDR3 protein: CASSSGQIGQPQHF
D gene: NA
V gene: TRBV28
clone size: NA
J gene: TRBJ1-5

CDR3 DNA: TGTGCCAGCTCACCCACCCGGGACAGGGTTGTCGAGCAGTACTTC
CDR3 protein: CASSPTRDRVVEQYF
D gene: TRBD1
V gene: TRBV18
clone size: NA
J gene: TRBJ2-7

CDR3 DNA: TGTGCCAGCAGCTTAATCCTGTCGTATTCGTACGAGCAGTACTTC
CDR3 protein: CASSLILSYSYEQYF
D gene: NA
V gene: TRBV11-2
clone size: once
J gene: TRBJ2-7

CDR3 DNA: TGTGCCAGCAGCTTCCCCGAGACAGGGGGCGACGAGCAGTACTTC
CDR3 protein: CASSFPETGGDEQYF
D gene: TRBD1
V gene: TRBV7-9
clone size: NA
J gene: TRBJ2-7

CDR3 DNA: TGTGCCAGCAGCTCGGCTTGGGACATGAACACTGAAGCTTTCTTT
CDR3 protein: CASSSAWDMNTEAFF
D gene: NA
V gene: TRBV5-4
clone size: few
J gene: TRBJ1-1

CDR3 DNA: TGTGCCAGCAGCGAGGGACAGGAAAACACTGAAGCTTTCTTT
CDR3 protein: CASSEGQENTEAFF
D gene: TRBD1
V gene: TRBV9
clone size: NA
J gene: TRBJ1-1